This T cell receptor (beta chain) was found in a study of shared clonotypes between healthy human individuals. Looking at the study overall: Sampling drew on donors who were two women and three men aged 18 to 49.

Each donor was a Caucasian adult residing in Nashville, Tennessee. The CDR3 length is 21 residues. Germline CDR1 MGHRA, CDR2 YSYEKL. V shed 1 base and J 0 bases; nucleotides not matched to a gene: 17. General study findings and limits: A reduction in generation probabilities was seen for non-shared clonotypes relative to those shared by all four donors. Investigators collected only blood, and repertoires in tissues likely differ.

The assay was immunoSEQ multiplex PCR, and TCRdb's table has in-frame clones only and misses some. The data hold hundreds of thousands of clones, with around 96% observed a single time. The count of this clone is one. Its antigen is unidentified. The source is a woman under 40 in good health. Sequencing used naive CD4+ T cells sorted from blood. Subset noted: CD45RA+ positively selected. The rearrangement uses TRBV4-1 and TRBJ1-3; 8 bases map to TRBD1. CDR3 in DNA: TGCGCCAGCAGCCAAGGTTTTAGGCGGTGGACAGGGCTCTCCTCTGGAAACACCATATATTTT. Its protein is CASSQGFRRWTGLSSGNTIYF.